These 23 T cell receptor beta chains share one sample of origin, sequenced in a study of blood T cells in healthy people across ages. A J-beta primer mix and a sample-barcoded 5' primer were used in a second PCR of roughly 7 to 12 cycles. TCRdb re-derived calls from the 5' RACE reads in MiXCR, one entry per CDR3 protein. Here the sample spans roughly 1,500,000 distinct CDR3 sequences, about 31% being singletons. Sequences were obtained from blood. The receptors come from a woman in her twenties or thirties in good health.

This clonotype has a handful of counts. V and J are TRBV12-3 or TRBV12-4 and TRBJ2-3; a weak D match, TRBD2 (6 bases). Trimming removed 4 bases at V and 0 bases at J, with 11 bases between. This CDR3 comprises 15 residues. The CDR3 sequence: CASSWDLTSTDTQYF. The CDR3 nucleotides read TGTGCCAGCAGTTGGGACTTAACTAGCACAGATACGCAGTATTTT.

This clonotype showed up many times. The genes are TRBV29-1 and TRBJ2-1; D may be TRBD2 (7 bases). Trimming removed 7 bases from V and 7 bases from J, with 20 bases in between. The CDR3 totals 14 residues. Germline CDR1 is SQVTM and CDR2 is ANQGSEA. CDR3 in amino acids: CSDQRGGPRNEQFF. For the CDR3, the DNA is TGCAGCGACCAAAGGGGGGGGCCGCGGAATGAGCAGTTCTTC.

The chain recombines TRBV20-1 with TRBJ1-2; perhaps TRBD1 as D (5 bases). V was trimmed by 2 bases and J by 7 bases, leaving 23 bases between them. The germline gives CDR1 DFQATT, CDR2 SNEGSKA (reference sequence). CDR3 size: 16 residues. CDR3 amino acids: CSARSERGRVKSGYTF. The CDR3 coding sequence is TGCAGTGCTAGATCCGAGCGCGGCAGGGTGAAGAGTGGCTACACCTTC.

This clonotype showed up just a few times. The chain joins TRBV10-1 to TRBJ2-1, with TRBD2 matching 16 bases. V gave up 4 bases and J gave up 2 bases; unmatched junction bases: 8. This CDR3 contains 19 residues. CDR1 and CDR2 (germline): WNHNN, SYGVQD (reference sequence). Here the CDR3 DNA reads TGCGCCAGCAGTGGTACCGGGACTAGCGGGAGGGTCCCCTACAATGAGCAGTTCTTC. Protein sequence: CASSGTGTSGRVPYNEQFF.

This clonotype was detected many times. This chain uses TRBV5-6 with TRBJ2-5; tentatively, D is TRBD2 (6 bases). CDR1 SGHDT and CDR2 YYEEEE come from the germline V gene. Trimming removed 0 bases at V and 7 bases at J, with 7 bases between. This CDR3 has 12 amino acids. In DNA, the CDR3 is TGTGCCAGCAGCTTGGCCGGGGGGACCCAGTACTTC. Protein product: CASSLAGGTQYF.

This clonotype was seen just once. The rearrangement uses TRBV6-2 or TRBV6-3 and TRBJ2-1; TRBD2 aligns across 9 bases. The J call may be mistaken, given a closer DNA end match to TRBJ2-7. Germline CDR1 is MNHEY and CDR2 is SVGEGT. This CDR3 contains 16 residues. The CDR3 bases are TGTGCCAGCATCCTTAGCGGGAGTGGGTCCTACAATGAGCAGTACTTC. It is translated as CASILSGSGSYNEQYF.

Only a few counts were recorded for this clonotype. The V and J genes are TRBV6-1 and TRBJ2-3; 8 nucleotides match TRBD2. Per germline, CDR1 MNHNS and CDR2 SASEGT. The CDR3 runs 18 residues. V dropped 6 bases and J dropped 0; count of bases not matched to a gene: 14. CDR3 in amino acids: CASSDLRGGSSSTDTQYF. As DNA, the CDR3 is TGTGCCAGCAGCGACCTACGCGGGGGGTCTTCTAGCACAGATACGCAGTATTTT.

The chain has TRBV7-3 and TRBJ2-3, with TRBD1 matching 8 bases. This CDR3 spans 18 amino acids. CDR1 is SGHTA and CDR2 is FQGTGA in the germline V gene. Trimming cost V 4 bases and J 1 base; bases outside gene matches: 13. As DNA, the CDR3 is TGTGCCAGCAGCTCCAGGCAGGGGGCTGGTCCGGGCACAGATACGCAGTATTTT. It translates to CASSSRQGAGPGTDTQYF.

This clonotype showed up just a few times. The V gene is TRBV6-2 or TRBV6-3, the J gene TRBJ2-1; TRBD1 might be the D (6 bases). The CDR3 runs 13 residues. Germline V CDR1 and CDR2: MNHEY, SVGEGT. Trimming shortened V by 8 bases and J by 4 bases, and 12 bases separated the two germline ends. The CDR3 bases are TGTGCCAGCGTTCCGGGACAATACAATGAGCAGTTCTTC. It is translated as CASVPGQYNEQFF.

Many counts were recorded for this clonotype. This chain joins TRBV4-2 and TRBJ1-1, with D hard to call. V was cut by 1 base and J by 2 bases, with 8 bases left in between. CDR3 length: 14 amino acids. Germline V lookup: CDR1 LGHNA, CDR2 YNFKEQ. This CDR3 is CASSQVWGNTEAFF. In nucleotides, the CDR3 is TGTGCCAGCAGCCAAGTATGGGGAAACACTGAAGCTTTCTTT.

The rearrangement links TRBV27 to TRBJ1-2; the match to TRBD1 covers 9 bases. The CDR3 contains 13 residues. Germline V gene lookup returns CDR1 MNHEY and CDR2 SMNVEV (reference sequence). V dropped 6 bases and J dropped 10; count of bases not matched to a gene: 9. The CDR3, as DNA: TGTGCCAGCAGGTTCACCGGGACAGGGAACTACACCTTC. Translation: CASRFTGTGNYTF.

The rearrangement uses TRBV4-1 and TRBJ2-7; TRBD2 might be the D (6 bases). V lost 1 base and J lost 4, with 14 bases in between. Germline V gene data show CDR1 as MGHRA and CDR2 as YSYEKL. The CDR3 runs to 15 residues. In DNA, the CDR3 is TGCGCCAGCAGCCAAGGGTCCATGGGGGGTTACGAGCAGTACTTC. It codes for CASSQGSMGGYEQYF.

V usage is TRBV2 and J usage is TRBJ1-2; 10 bases align to TRBD1. Unmatched junction bases numbered 5, after V lost 11 bases and J lost 8 bases. In germline, CDR1 is SNHLY, CDR2 FYNNEI. This CDR3 comprises 11 residues. In DNA form, the CDR3 reads TGTGCCGGAGGACAGGGGGACGGCTACACCTTC. It yields the protein CAGGQGDGYTF.

The rearrangement uses TRBV27 and TRBJ2-1; D is ambiguous. V gave up 3 bases and J gave up 6 bases, with 18 bases separating them. Germline values: CDR1 MNHEY, CDR2 SMNVEV (reference sequence). This CDR3 comprises 16 residues. The CDR3 sequence is CASSFSLGQTPNEQFF. DNA of the CDR3: TGTGCCAGCAGTTTTTCTTTAGGCCAAACACCCAATGAGCAGTTCTTC.

A few counts support this clonotype. The chain uses TRBV28 and TRBJ2-5, with D perhaps TRBD1 (5 bases). Germline CDR1 is MDHEN and CDR2 is SYDVKM. The V gene lost 3 bases and the J gene lost 12 bases, with 17 bases spanning the gap. This CDR3 has 13 residues. The CDR3, as DNA: TGTGCCAGCAGTTTGGCCCCAGGGCGGTGGAAGTACTTC. It is translated as CASSLAPGRWKYF.

This clonotype appeared a single time. The chain uses TRBV4-1 and TRBJ2-1, with D perhaps matching TRBD1 or TRBD2 (5 bases each). Trimming stripped 0 bases from V and 0 bases from J, with 15 bases between. This CDR3 contains 18 residues. Germline lookup yields CDR1 MGHRA and CDR2 YSYEKL. CDR3 residues: CASSQDRGERSSYNEQFF. For the CDR3, the DNA is TGCGCCAGCAGCCAAGATCGGGGCGAGCGGAGCTCCTACAATGAGCAGTTCTTC.

This clonotype has just a few counts. The chain combines TRBV20-1 with TRBJ1-1; TRBD1 is a possible D gene (5 bases). The V gene lost 6 bases and the J gene lost 0 bases, with 17 bases spanning the gap. Germline V gene lookup returns CDR1 DFQATT and CDR2 SNEGSKA (reference sequence). CDR3 length: 15 amino acids. The CDR3 DNA is TGCAGTGCCGAGGACGGGGGTTCAATGAACACTGAAGCTTTCTTT. Residues: CSAEDGGSMNTEAFF.

The chain links TRBV5-1 to TRBJ2-7, with TRBD2 matching over 9 bases. This CDR3 contains 15 residues. The germline V gene has CDR1 SGHRS and CDR2 YFSETQ. Trimming removed 3 bases from V and 0 bases from J; junction bases left unmatched: 4. The CDR3 region is CASSWGTSNSYEQYF. The CDR3 bases are TGCGCCAGCAGCTGGGGGACTAGCAACTCCTACGAGCAGTACTTC.

In DNA, the CDR3 is TGTGCCAGCTCACCTGGAGTCCAGAACACTGAAGCTTTCTTT. Amino acid sequence: CASSPGVQNTEAFF. The chain recombines TRBV18 with TRBJ1-1; D ambiguous. CDR3 length: 14 residues. Trimming removed 3 bases from V and 1 base from J, with 9 bases in between. Germline V lookup: CDR1 KGHSH, CDR2 LQKENI. Full variable domain (outside the CDR3, taken from reference TRBV18 and TRBJ1-1): NAGVMQNPRHLVRRRGQEARLRCSPMKGHSHVYWYRQLPEEGLKFMVYLQKENIIDESGMPKERFSAEFPKEGPSILRIQQVVRGDSAAYFCASSPGVQNTEAFFGQGTRLTVV.

This clonotype was seen a few times. Sequence at one end of the junction differs from germline and may be a read error. The CDR3 bases are TGTGCCGGCAGTTCTCTTCAGGGCGGTGAGCAGTTCTTC. Translating it yields CAGSSLQGGEQFF. The V call is TRBV6-2 or TRBV6-3, the J call TRBJ2-1; D is possibly TRBD1 (5 bases). Germline loops: CDR1 MNHEY, CDR2 SVGEGT. This CDR3 is built from 13 residues.

CDR3 in amino acids: CASSGTGTSNEKLFF. The DNA of the CDR3 is TGTGCCAGCAGTGGGACCGGGACGTCTAATGAAAAACTGTTTTTT. V usage is TRBV27 and J usage is TRBJ1-4; tentative D call: TRBD1 (5 bases). The CDR3 loop spans 15 amino acids. The germline CDR1 and CDR2 sequences are MNHEY and SMNVEV (reference sequence). V dropped 5 bases and J dropped 3 bases, with 13 bases sitting between them.

This clonotype has only a few counts. The chain recombines TRBV6-2 or TRBV6-3 with TRBJ2-3; tentative D call: TRBD2 (5 bases). Germline V gives CDR1 MNHEY, CDR2 SVGEGT. Deletions cut 7 bases from V and 2 bases from J, with 25 bases between. This CDR3 has 18 amino acids. CDR3 loop: CASNQPRNREPVTDTQYF. The CDR3 DNA reads TGTGCCAGCAACCAACCCCGGAACCGGGAACCCGTCACAGATACGCAGTATTTT.

This clonotype was picked up a small number of times. V is TRBV9 and J is TRBJ2-1; 7 nucleotides align to TRBD2. From germline, CDR1 is SGDLS and CDR2 YYNGEE. Losses at the gene ends were 0 bases for V and 9 bases for J; bases not matched to a gene: 6. The CDR3 is made up of 14 amino acids. CDR3 nucleotides: TGTGCCAGCAGCGTAGCTGGCGGGACTATTGAGCAGTTCTTC. This translates into CASSVAGGTIEQFF.